This TCR beta chain derives from a study of breast tumors, draining lymph nodes, adjacent tissues (dated by TCRdb to the mid-2010s). About the full investigation: Breast cancer patients provided tumor, adjacent nontumor tissue and axillary lymph nodes, and the study compared the TCR beta repertoires across these three sources. The study was designed to assess the relationships and possible T-cell exchange between tumor, surrounding tissue and draining lymph node repertoires in human breast cancer.

TCRdb records Illumina HiSeq 2000 as the sequencer. TCR beta chain libraries were generated by multiplex PCR amplification. The amplified TCR beta chain products were analyzed by high-throughput sequencing. In-frame beta chains were kept once TCRdb had trimmed the public reads at Q25 with fastp and called clones with MiXCR. Here each entry gathers all rows of one CDR3 protein and keeps the most common genes and DNA. Present in this sample are 70,000 or so distinct CDR3 sequences, about 40% of which were seen just once. The ten largest make up about 8.4% of the sample. For CDR1 and CDR2, the germline V gene lists SGHTA and FQGNSA. The CDR3 numbers 14 residues from cysteine through phenylalanine. Only CDR3 DNA is held: 42 bases, read in frame from base 1. V drops 5 bases and J drops 6 bases, leaving 17 bases in between. As to this clonotype: Its target antigen remains unknown. Qualities for individual bases were not recorded, and no much larger clone is one base off.

Overall results and qualifications from the work: The data were considered consistent with most tumor T cells being derived from the lymph node and subsequently expanding within tumor tissue. Tumor T-cell repertoires showed less diversity than lymph node repertoires and more diversity than nontumor tissue repertoires, and tumor T-cell repertoires showed preferential V and J gene usage. In luminal-like breast cancer, tumor and nontumor tissue repertoires resembled each other significantly more than in basal-like breast cancer. Rather than being directly demonstrated, the conclusion that tumor T cells originate in lymph nodes was presented as consistent with a hypothesis.

What was sequenced was breast tumor tissue. The chain was built from TRBV7-2 and TRBJ2-7; possibly the D gene is TRBD1, per 6 matching bases. The sequence was obtained from a female donor with breast cancer. Some clones in this sample may be carry-over from other donors' samples. The CDR3 is CASSVEVGGFEQYF. The DNA sequence is given as TGTGCCAGCAGCGTAGAGGTAGGGGGATTCGAGCAGTACTTC.